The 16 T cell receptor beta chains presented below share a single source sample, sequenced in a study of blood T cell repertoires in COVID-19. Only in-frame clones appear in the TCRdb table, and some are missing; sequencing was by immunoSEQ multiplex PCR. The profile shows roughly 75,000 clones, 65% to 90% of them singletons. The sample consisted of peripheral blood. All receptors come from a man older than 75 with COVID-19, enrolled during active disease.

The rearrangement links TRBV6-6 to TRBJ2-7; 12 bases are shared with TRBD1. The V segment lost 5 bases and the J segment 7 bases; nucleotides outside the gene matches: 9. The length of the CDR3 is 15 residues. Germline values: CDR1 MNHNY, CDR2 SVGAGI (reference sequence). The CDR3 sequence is CASSNFRDRGQEQYF. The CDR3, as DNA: TGTGCCAGCAGTAACTTCCGGGACAGGGGGCAAGAGCAGTACTTC.

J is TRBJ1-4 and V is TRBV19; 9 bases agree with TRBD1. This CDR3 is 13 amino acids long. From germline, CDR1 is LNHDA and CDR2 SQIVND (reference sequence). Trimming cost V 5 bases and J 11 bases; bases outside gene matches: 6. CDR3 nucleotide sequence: TGTGCCAGTAGTTCGCGGGACAGGGATAAACTGTTTTTT. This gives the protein CASSSRDRDKLFF. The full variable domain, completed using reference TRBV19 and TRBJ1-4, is DGGITQSPKYLFRKEGQNVTLSCEQNLNHDAMYWYRQDPGQGLRLIYYSQIVNDFQKGDIAEGYSVSREKKESFPLTVTSAQKNPTAFYLCASSSRDRDKLFFGSGTQLSVL.

CDR3: CAISERDTSYEQYF. The CDR3, as DNA: TGTGCCATCAGTGAGAGGGACACCTCCTACGAGCAGTACTTC. The chain recombines TRBV10-3 with TRBJ2-7, with D perhaps TRBD1 (6 bases). Germline loops: CDR1 ENHRY, CDR2 SYGVKD. The CDR3 has 14 residues. The V end lost 2 bases, the J end lost 0 bases, and 8 bases lay between the germline ends.

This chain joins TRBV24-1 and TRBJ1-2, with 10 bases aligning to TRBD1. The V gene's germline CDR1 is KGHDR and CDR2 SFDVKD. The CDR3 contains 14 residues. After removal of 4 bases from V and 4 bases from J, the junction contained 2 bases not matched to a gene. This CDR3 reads CATSEGTGVYGYTF. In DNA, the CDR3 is TGTGCCACCAGTGAGGGGACAGGGGTCTATGGCTACACCTTC.

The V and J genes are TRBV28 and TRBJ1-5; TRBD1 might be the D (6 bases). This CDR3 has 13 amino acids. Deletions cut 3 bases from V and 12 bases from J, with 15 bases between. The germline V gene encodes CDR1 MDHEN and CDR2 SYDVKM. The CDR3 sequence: CASSFRGGAIQHF. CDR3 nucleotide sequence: TGTGCCAGCAGTTTCAGAGGGGGGGCGATCCAGCATTTT. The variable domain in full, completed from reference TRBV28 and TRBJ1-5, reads DVKVTQSSRYLVKRTGEKVFLECVQDMDHENMFWYRQDPGLGLRLIYFSYDVKMKEKGDIPEGYSVSREKKERFSLILESASTNQTSMYLCASSFRGGAIQHFGDGTRLSIL.

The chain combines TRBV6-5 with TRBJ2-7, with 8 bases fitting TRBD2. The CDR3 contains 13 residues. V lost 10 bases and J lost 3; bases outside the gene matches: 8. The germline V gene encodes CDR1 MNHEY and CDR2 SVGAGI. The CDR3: CAIQSGGDYEQYF. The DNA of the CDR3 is TGTGCCATTCAAAGCGGGGGTGACTACGAGCAGTACTTC.

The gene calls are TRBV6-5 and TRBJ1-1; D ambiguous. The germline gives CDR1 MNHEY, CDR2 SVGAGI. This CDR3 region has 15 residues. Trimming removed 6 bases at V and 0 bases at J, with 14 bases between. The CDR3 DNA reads TGTGCCAGCAGCCATTCGGGAGGAATGAACACTGAAGCTTTCTTT. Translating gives CASSHSGGMNTEAFF.

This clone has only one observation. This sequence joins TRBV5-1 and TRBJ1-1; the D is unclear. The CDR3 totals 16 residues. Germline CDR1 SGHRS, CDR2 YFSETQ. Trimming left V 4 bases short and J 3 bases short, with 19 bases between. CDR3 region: CASSHGLSPAYTEAFF. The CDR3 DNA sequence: TGCGCCAGCAGCCACGGTCTTTCCCCTGCGTACACTGAAGCTTTCTTT. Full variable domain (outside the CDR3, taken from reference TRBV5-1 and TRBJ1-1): KAGVTQTPRYLIKTRGQQVTLSCSPISGHRSVSWYQQTPGQGLQFLFEYFSETQRNKGNFPGRFSGRQFSNSRSEMNVSTLELGDSALYLCASSHGLSPAYTEAFFGQGTRLTVV.

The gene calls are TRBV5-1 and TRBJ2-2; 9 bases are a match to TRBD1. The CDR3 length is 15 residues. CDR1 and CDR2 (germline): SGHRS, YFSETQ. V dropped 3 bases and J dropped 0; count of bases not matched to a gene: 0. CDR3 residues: CASSWTGANTGELFF. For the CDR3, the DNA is TGCGCCAGCAGCTGGACAGGGGCGAACACCGGGGAGCTGTTTTTT.

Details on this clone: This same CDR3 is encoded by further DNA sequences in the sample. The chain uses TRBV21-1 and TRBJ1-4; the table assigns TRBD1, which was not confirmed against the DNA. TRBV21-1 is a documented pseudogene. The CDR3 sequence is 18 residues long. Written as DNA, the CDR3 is TGTGCCAGTAGCCAGGACAGGGGATTGACACGGGATAATGAAAAACTGTTTTTT. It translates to CASSQDRGLTRDNEKLFF.

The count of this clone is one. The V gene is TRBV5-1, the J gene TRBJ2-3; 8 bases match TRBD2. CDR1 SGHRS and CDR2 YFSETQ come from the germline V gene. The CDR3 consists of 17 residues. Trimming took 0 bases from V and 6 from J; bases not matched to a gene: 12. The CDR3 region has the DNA TGCGCCAGCAGCTTGGGTAGCAGTGGCGGGGGGTTCGATACGCAGTATTTT. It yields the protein CASSLGSSGGGFDTQYF.

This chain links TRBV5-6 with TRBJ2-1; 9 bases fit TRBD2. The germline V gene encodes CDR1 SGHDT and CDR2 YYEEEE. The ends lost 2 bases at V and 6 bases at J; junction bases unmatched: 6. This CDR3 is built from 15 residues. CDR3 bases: TGTGCCAGCAGCTTAGCGGGGGGACTGCGCAATGAGCAGTTCTTC. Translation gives CASSLAGGLRNEQFF. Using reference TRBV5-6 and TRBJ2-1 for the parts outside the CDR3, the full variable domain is DAGVTQSPTHLIKTRGQQVTLRCSPKSGHDTVSWYQQALGQGPQFIFQYYEEEERQRGNFPDRFSGHQFPNYSSELNVNALLLGDSALYLCASSLAGGLRNEQFFGPGTRLTVL.

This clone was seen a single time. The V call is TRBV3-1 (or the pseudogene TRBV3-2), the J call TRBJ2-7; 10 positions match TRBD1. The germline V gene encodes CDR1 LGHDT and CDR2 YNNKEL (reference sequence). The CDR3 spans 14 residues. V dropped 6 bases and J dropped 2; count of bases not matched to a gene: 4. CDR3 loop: CASSTGQGTYEQYF. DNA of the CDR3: TGTGCCAGCAGTACGGGACAGGGGACCTACGAGCAGTACTTC.

CDR3 sequence: CSVESRGGYTF. For the CDR3, the DNA is TGCAGCGTTGAGAGTCGAGGTGGCTACACCTTC. The rearrangement joins TRBV29-1 to TRBJ1-2; no clear D gene. V gave up 3 bases and J gave up 7 bases, with 9 bases separating them. Germline-derived CDR1 and CDR2 are SQVTM and ANQGSEA. The CDR3 has 11 residues. Based on the CDR3 plus reference TRBV29-1 and TRBJ1-2, the full variable domain is SAVISQKPSRDICQRGTSLTIQCQVDSQVTMMFWYRQQPGQSLTLIATANQGSEATYESGFVIDKFPISRPNLTFSTLTVSNMSPEDSSIYLCSVESRGGYTFGSGTRLTVV.

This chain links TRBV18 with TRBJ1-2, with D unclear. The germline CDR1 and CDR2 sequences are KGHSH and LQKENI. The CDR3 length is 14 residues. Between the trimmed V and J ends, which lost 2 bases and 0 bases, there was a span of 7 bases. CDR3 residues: CASSPSVSNYGYTF. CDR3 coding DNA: TGTGCCAGCTCACCATCGGTCTCTAACTATGGCTACACCTTC.

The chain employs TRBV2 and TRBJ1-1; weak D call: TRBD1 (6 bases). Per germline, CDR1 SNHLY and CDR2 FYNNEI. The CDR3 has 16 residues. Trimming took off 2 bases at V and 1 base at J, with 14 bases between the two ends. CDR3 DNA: TGTGCCAGCAGTGAACCCTGGACAGTTACGAACACTGAAGCTTTCTTT. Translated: CASSEPWTVTNTEAFF.